The 4 T cell receptor beta chains below were found in one sample sequenced in a study of human thymus T cells. The assay was immunoSEQ multiplex PCR, and TCRdb's table has in-frame clones only and misses some. This sample yields about 130,000 clones, of which around 94% are seen a single time; 0.02% to 0.03% belongs to the top ten. Thymic samples were excised during corrective heart operations. What was sequenced was thymus tissue. The receptors here all came from a boy under three years old with a congenital heart defect but otherwise immunologically healthy.

The V and J genes are TRBV10-3 and TRBJ2-7; 8 bases agree with TRBD1. Germline trimming cut 2 bases from V and 4 bases from J; bases unmatched to any gene: 13. The CDR3 is 17 residues long. CDR1 ENHRY and CDR2 SYGVKD come from the germline V gene. The CDR3 DNA is TGTGCCATCAGTGAGGCGGCCCGGGACAGGATAATTTACGAGCAGTACTTC. Translation: CAISEAARDRIIYEQYF.

This clone came up once. V usage is TRBV5-1 and J usage is TRBJ1-2; D remains ambiguous. Trimming left V 3 bases short and J 0 bases short, with 18 bases between. Per germline, CDR1 SGHRS and CDR2 YFSETQ. The CDR3 loop spans 17 amino acids. CDR3 DNA: TGCGCCAGCAGCTGGCGGGGTCCGCACCGCCCTAACTATGGCTACACCTTC. Residues: CASSWRGPHRPNYGYTF. Variable domain in full (rest from reference TRBV5-1 and TRBJ1-2): KAGVTQTPRYLIKTRGQQVTLSCSPISGHRSVSWYQQTPGQGLQFLFEYFSETQRNKGNFPGRFSGRQFSNSRSEMNVSTLELGDSALYLCASSWRGPHRPNYGYTFGSGTRLTVV.

This chain links TRBV18 with TRBJ2-3, with 7 positions matching TRBD1. Per the germline V gene, CDR1 is KGHSH and CDR2 is LQKENI. This CDR3 comprises 14 residues. Trimming took 3 bases from V and 6 from J; bases not matched to a gene: 6. Here the CDR3 reads CASSPDRVDDTQYF. The DNA of the CDR3 is TGTGCCAGCTCACCTGACAGGGTTGATGATACGCAGTATTTT.

The chain carries TRBV4-1 and TRBJ1-3; D gene uncertain. Germline V gene sequence: CDR1 MGHRA, CDR2 YSYEKL. The CDR3 consists of 15 residues. The V gene lost 2 bases and the J gene lost 0 bases, with 8 bases spanning the gap. DNA of the CDR3: TGCGCCAGCAGCCAAAACAGTTTCTCTGGAAACACCATATATTTT. Protein sequence: CASSQNSFSGNTIYF.